This T cell receptor (beta chain) stems from a study of control samples from healthy donors and cancer patients. This CDR3 region has 13 residues. Trimming cost V 0 bases and J 2 bases, with 3 bases left between them. CDR1 is SGHKS and CDR2 is YYEKEE in the germline V gene (reference sequence). Here immunoSEQ multiplex PCR was the method, and the copy in TCRdb shows in-frame clones only, minus some. The sample has some 130,000 clones, 85% to 95% seen once; the top ten hold 1.5% to 2%. Specimen: PBMCs. J is TRBJ1-5 and V is TRBV5-5, with D unresolved. The sequence came from a man aged 50 to 59 with head and neck cancer. CDR3 in amino acids: CASSLVGNQPQHF. The CDR3 DNA is TGTGCCAGCAGCTTGGTCGGCAATCAGCCCCAGCATTTT.